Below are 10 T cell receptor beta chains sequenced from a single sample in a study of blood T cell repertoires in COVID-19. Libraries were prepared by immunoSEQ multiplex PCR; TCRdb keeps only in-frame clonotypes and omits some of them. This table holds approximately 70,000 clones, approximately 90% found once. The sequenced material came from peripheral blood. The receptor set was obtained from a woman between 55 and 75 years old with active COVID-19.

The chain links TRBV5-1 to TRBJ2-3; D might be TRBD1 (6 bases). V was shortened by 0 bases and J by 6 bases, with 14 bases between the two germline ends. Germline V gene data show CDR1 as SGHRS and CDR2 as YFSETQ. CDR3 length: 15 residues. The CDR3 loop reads CASSLVAGAVDTQYF. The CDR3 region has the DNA TGCGCCAGCAGCTTGGTGGCAGGGGCTGTGGATACGCAGTATTTT.

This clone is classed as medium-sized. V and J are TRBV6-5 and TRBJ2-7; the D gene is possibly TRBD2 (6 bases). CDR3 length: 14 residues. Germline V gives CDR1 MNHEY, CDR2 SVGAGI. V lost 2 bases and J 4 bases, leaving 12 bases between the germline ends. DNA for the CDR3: TGTGCCAGCAGTTACGGGGACTTTAAGTACGAGCAGTACTTC. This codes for CASSYGDFKYEQYF.

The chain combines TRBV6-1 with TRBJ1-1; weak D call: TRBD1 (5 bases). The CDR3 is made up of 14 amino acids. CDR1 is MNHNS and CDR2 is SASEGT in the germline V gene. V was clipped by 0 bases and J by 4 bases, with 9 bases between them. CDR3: CASSEALQGTEAFF. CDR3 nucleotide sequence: TGTGCCAGCAGTGAAGCGCTTCAGGGCACTGAAGCTTTCTTT.

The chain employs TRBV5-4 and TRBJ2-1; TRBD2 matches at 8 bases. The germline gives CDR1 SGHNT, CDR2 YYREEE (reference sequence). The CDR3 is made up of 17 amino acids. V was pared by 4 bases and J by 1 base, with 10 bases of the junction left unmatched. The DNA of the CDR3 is TGTGCCAGCAGCCCCATGTTCCAGCGGGGGTCCTACAATGAGCAGTTCTTC. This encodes CASSPMFQRGSYNEQFF.

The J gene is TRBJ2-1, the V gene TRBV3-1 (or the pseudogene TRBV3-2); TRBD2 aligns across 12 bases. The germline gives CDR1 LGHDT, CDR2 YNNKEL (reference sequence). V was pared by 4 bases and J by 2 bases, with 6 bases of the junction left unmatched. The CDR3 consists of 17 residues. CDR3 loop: CASSRTSGKVAYNEQFF. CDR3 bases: TGTGCCAGCAGCCGGACTAGCGGGAAAGTAGCCTACAATGAGCAGTTCTTC.

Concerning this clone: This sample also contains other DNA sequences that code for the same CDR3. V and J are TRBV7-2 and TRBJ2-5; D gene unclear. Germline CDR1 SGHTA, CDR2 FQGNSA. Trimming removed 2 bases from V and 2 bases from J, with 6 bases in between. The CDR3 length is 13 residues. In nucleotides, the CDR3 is TGTGCCAGCAGCTTAACACCACAAGAGACCCAGTACTTC. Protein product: CASSLTPQETQYF.

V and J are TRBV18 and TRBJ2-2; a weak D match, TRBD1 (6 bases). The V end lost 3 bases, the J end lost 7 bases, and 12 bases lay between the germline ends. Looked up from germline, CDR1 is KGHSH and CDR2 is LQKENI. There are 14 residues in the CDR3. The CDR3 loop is CASSPSRGIGELFF. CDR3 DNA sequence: TGTGCCAGCTCACCGTCCAGGGGAATCGGGGAGCTGTTTTTT.

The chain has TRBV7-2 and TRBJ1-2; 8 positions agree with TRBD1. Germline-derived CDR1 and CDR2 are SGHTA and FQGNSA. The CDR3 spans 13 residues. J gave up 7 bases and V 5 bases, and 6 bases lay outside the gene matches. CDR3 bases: TGTGCCAGCAGCCTAGGACAGGGCGGTGGCTACACCTTC. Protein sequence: CASSLGQGGGYTF.

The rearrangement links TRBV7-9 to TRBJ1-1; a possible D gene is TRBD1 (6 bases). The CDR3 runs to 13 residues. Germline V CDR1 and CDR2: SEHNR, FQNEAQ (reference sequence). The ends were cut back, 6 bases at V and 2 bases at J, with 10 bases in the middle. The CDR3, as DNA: TGTGCCAGCAGTACGACAGGTAACACTGAAGCTTTCTTT. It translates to CASSTTGNTEAFF.

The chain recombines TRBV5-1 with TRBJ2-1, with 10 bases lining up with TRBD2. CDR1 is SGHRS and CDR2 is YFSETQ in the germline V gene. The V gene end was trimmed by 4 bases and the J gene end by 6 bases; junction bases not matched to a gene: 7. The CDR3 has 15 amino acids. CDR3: CASSLGLARTNEQFF. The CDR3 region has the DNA TGCGCCAGCAGCCTGGGACTAGCGAGGACCAATGAGCAGTTCTTC. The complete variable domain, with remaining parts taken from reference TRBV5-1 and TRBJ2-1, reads KAGVTQTPRYLIKTRGQQVTLSCSPISGHRSVSWYQQTPGQGLQFLFEYFSETQRNKGNFPGRFSGRQFSNSRSEMNVSTLELGDSALYLCASSLGLARTNEQFFGPGTRLTVL.